Following are 22 T cell receptor beta chains from one sample sequenced in a study of identical twins. TCRdb reprocessed the 5' RACE reads with MiXCR, giving one entry per CDR3 protein. The table has about 890,000 distinct CDR3 sequences, 9% to 15% seen once. These data were likewise used in another study, on yellow fever vaccine responses in identical twins.

Source material: PBMCs. Receptors originate from a woman under 30 in good health.

This clonotype was seen a handful of times. The V call is TRBV4-1, the J call TRBJ2-7; D remains unclear. The germline gives CDR1 MGHRA, CDR2 YSYEKL. This CDR3 has 14 residues. Trimming stripped 3 bases from V and 0 bases from J, with 9 bases between. Here the CDR3 DNA reads TGCGCCAGCAGCCACAACGGCCCCTCCTACGAGCAGTACTTC. As protein: CASSHNGPSYEQYF.

This clonotype was detected a few times. The rearrangement uses TRBV2 and TRBJ2-3; D might be TRBD2 (6 bases). Trimming took off 6 bases at V and 5 bases at J, with 15 bases between the two ends. Per germline, CDR1 SNHLY and CDR2 FYNNEI. The length of the CDR3 is 14 residues. The chain's CDR3 is CASRLPPGGDTQYF. In DNA form, the CDR3 reads TGTGCCAGCAGATTACCCCCCGGGGGAGATACGCAGTATTTT.

J is TRBJ2-2 and V is TRBV5-1; 9 nucleotides match TRBD2. The germline gives CDR1 SGHRS, CDR2 YFSETQ. CDR3 length: 16 amino acids. Unmatched junction bases numbered 8, after V lost 4 bases and J lost 4 bases. The CDR3 DNA follows: TGCGCCAGCAGCCCCGGTAGCGGGAGATCCACCGGGGAGCTGTTTTTT. Its translation: CASSPGSGRSTGELFF.

The V call is TRBV6-1, the J call TRBJ2-3; TRBD2 aligns across 10 bases. The CDR3 loop spans 18 amino acids. Per germline, CDR1 MNHNS and CDR2 SASEGT. The ends lost 6 bases at V and 1 base at J; junction bases unmatched: 13. The CDR3 DNA is TGTGCCAGCAGGCCGTGGGGAGCGGGAGGGCCTGGCACAGATACGCAGTATTTT. This translates into CASRPWGAGGPGTDTQYF.

The CDR3 is CASSVNSLLDSPLHF. Written as DNA, the CDR3 is TGTGCCAGCAGCGTAAACAGCCTTTTGGATTCACCCCTCCACTTT. The chain uses TRBV7-2 and TRBJ1-6; D not resolved. Trimming removed 5 bases at V and 8 bases at J, with 16 bases between. This CDR3 is built from 15 residues. Germline CDR1 and CDR2: SGHTA and FQGNSA.

At least ten counts were recorded for this clonotype. This CDR3 reads CASSQIAGAPNEQFF. DNA of the CDR3: TGCGCCAGCAGCCAAATAGCGGGGGCCCCCAATGAGCAGTTCTTC. The chain couples TRBV4-1 to TRBJ2-1; TRBD2 aligns across 9 bases. The junction had 5 bases not matched to a gene; V was cut back by 2 bases and J by 6 bases. Germline V gives CDR1 MGHRA, CDR2 YSYEKL. The CDR3 spans 15 residues.

This sequence joins TRBV27 and TRBJ2-3, with D tentatively TRBD1 (6 bases). Germline V CDR1 and CDR2: MNHEY, SMNVEV (reference sequence). The germline V and J ends were trimmed by 6 bases and 6 bases, with 19 bases remaining between them. The CDR3 has 15 residues. For the CDR3, the DNA is TGTGCCAGCAGCCTGATGGGGGCCCAGAGGGATACGCAGTATTTT. Translating it yields CASSLMGAQRDTQYF.

This clonotype was seen only a few times. The chain uses TRBV5-1 and TRBJ1-2, with D perhaps matching TRBD1 (5 bases). Trimming removed 4 bases at V and 3 bases at J, with 19 bases between. Looked up from germline, CDR1 is SGHRS and CDR2 is YFSETQ. The CDR3 extends over 16 amino acids. CDR3 sequence (DNA): TGCGCCAGCAGCCTAACAGAGGGACTTACTCACTATGGCTACACCTTC. Its protein is CASSLTEGLTHYGYTF.

The rearrangement joins TRBV18 to TRBJ1-2, with 7 bases that match TRBD1. V lost 6 bases, J lost 2 bases, and 6 bases stayed unmatched. Germline CDR1 reads KGHSH; CDR2 reads LQKENI. The CDR3 contains 14 residues. CDR3 amino acids: CASSQGDLNYGYTF. The CDR3 DNA follows: TGTGCCAGCTCCCAGGGGGACCTCAACTATGGCTACACCTTC. The full variable domain, completed using reference TRBV18 and TRBJ1-2, is NAGVMQNPRHLVRRRGQEARLRCSPMKGHSHVYWYRQLPEEGLKFMVYLQKENIIDESGMPKERFSAEFPKEGPSILRIQQVVRGDSAAYFCASSQGDLNYGYTFGSGTRLTVV.

This clonotype was detected a few times. This chain links TRBV5-1 with TRBJ2-5, with TRBD1 as a possible D gene (5 bases). The V end was cut by 0 bases, the J end by 7 bases, with 13 bases between. Germline V gene data show CDR1 as SGHRS and CDR2 as YFSETQ. This CDR3 region has 14 residues. CDR3: CASSLGGAGPTQYF. The DNA of the CDR3 is TGCGCCAGCAGCTTGGGTGGGGCCGGTCCGACCCAGTACTTC.

Only a few counts were recorded for this clonotype. The chain employs TRBV27 and TRBJ2-3; D is possibly TRBD1 or TRBD2 (5 bases each). From germline, CDR1 is MNHEY and CDR2 SMNVEV (reference sequence). The CDR3 spans 14 residues. V lost 5 bases and J 6 bases, leaving 15 bases between the germline ends. CDR3 in amino acids: CASSIGDARDTQYF. The CDR3 DNA reads as TGTGCCAGCAGTATAGGGGACGCTAGGGATACGCAGTATTTT.

This clonotype was seen a handful of times. The rearrangement joins TRBV28 to TRBJ2-2, with 7 bases identical to TRBD1. Germline V gene sequence: CDR1 MDHEN, CDR2 SYDVKM. The ends lost 10 bases at V and 3 bases at J; junction bases unmatched: 5. This CDR3 comprises 13 residues. In DNA form, the CDR3 reads TGTGCCACCCCGGGACAGCACACCGGGGAGCTGTTTTTT. It translates to CATPGQHTGELFF.

The rearrangement joins TRBV7-8 to TRBJ2-6; 8 bases agree with TRBD1. Trimming took 5 bases from V and 2 from J; bases not matched to a gene: 2. This CDR3 region has 15 residues. Per the germline V gene, CDR1 is SGHVS and CDR2 is FQNEAQ. The CDR3 DNA is TGTGCCAGCAGCGAGGACAGGGCTGGGGCCAACGTCCTGACTTTC. It yields the protein CASSEDRAGANVLTF.

This clonotype was seen a handful of times. This sequence joins TRBV12-3 or TRBV12-4 and TRBJ1-2; D is unclear. V was pared by 5 bases and J by 0 bases, with 25 bases between. CDR3 size: 19 residues. The CDR3 spells CASSPGTRGVSVSNYGYTF. For the CDR3, the DNA is TGTGCCAGCAGTCCAGGCACCCGCGGTGTATCGGTCTCTAACTATGGCTACACCTTC.

This clonotype was counted a few times. The chain couples TRBV12-3 or TRBV12-4 to TRBJ2-1; 11 bases agree with TRBD2. With V trimmed by 3 bases and J by 4 bases, 8 bases remained unmatched. The CDR3 has 17 amino acids. The CDR3 protein is CASSFDGSGRAYNEQFF. The CDR3 DNA follows: TGTGCCAGCAGTTTCGATGGTAGCGGGAGGGCTTACAATGAGCAGTTCTTC.

This clonotype has more than one count but fewer than ten. The rearrangement uses TRBV11-2 and TRBJ2-5, with 9 bases lining up with TRBD1. The V gene end was trimmed by 4 bases and the J gene end by 5 bases; junction bases not matched to a gene: 8. The germline gives CDR1 SGHAT, CDR2 FQNNGV. The CDR3 contains 15 residues. The CDR3 sequence is CASSSTGQGWETQYF. CDR3 in DNA: TGTGCCAGCAGCTCAACTGGACAGGGGTGGGAGACCCAGTACTTC.

The chain couples TRBV7-9 to TRBJ1-6; D perhaps matches TRBD1 (5 bases). Looked up from germline, CDR1 is SEHNR and CDR2 is FQNEAQ (reference sequence). The CDR3 sequence is 15 residues long. V was cut by 1 base and J by 5 bases, with 9 bases left in between. CDR3 protein: CASSLGGTDNSPLHF. Here the CDR3 DNA reads TGTGCCAGCAGCTTAGGCGGGACGGATAATTCACCCCTCCACTTT.

This clonotype was observed a few times. This chain connects TRBV2 to TRBJ2-7, with 7 bases matching TRBD1. The CDR3 sequence is 14 residues long. Germline CDR1 is SNHLY and CDR2 is FYNNEI. V lost 8 bases and J lost 0; bases outside the gene matches: 7. This CDR3 reads CASRSGTVSYEQYF. CDR3 nucleotide sequence: TGTGCCAGCCGGTCAGGGACAGTCTCCTACGAGCAGTACTTC.

The sample holds a few counts of this clonotype. This sequence joins TRBV27 and TRBJ2-7; a weak D match, TRBD1 (5 bases). The V end lost 2 bases, the J end lost 1 base, and 12 bases lay between the germline ends. The CDR3 length is 15 residues. The germline V gene encodes CDR1 MNHEY and CDR2 SMNVEV (reference sequence). The CDR3 protein is CASSLGWQGSYEQYF. As DNA, the CDR3 is TGTGCCAGCAGTTTAGGGTGGCAGGGATCCTACGAGCAGTACTTC.

The genes are TRBV6-5 and TRBJ1-1; no reliable D call. Trimming took off 2 bases at V and 3 bases at J, with 16 bases between the two ends. The germline gives CDR1 MNHEY, CDR2 SVGAGI. CDR3 size: 16 residues. In nucleotides, the CDR3 is TGTGCCAGCAGTTACACAAGCTTGGGTGGGCACACTGAAGCTTTCTTT. Translation gives CASSYTSLGGHTEAFF.

The genes are TRBV28 and TRBJ1-6, with D possibly being TRBD1 (5 bases). This CDR3 is 14 amino acids long. Germline V gives CDR1 MDHEN, CDR2 SYDVKM. Trimming pared 2 bases from V and 12 bases from J, leaving 14 bases between. CDR3 bases: TGTGCCAGCAGTTTAAGGCAGGGACGGATACCCCTCCACTTT. It codes for CASSLRQGRIPLHF.

CDR3 sequence: CASSGGEAADTQYF. CDR3 DNA sequence: TGTGCCAGCAGTGGGGGGGAGGCGGCAGATACGCAGTATTTT. This rearrangement joins TRBV6-4 to TRBJ2-3; D is perhaps TRBD2 (6 bases). Germline V gene lookup returns CDR1 MRHNA and CDR2 SNTAGT. This CDR3 is built from 14 residues. Deletions cut 4 bases from V and 4 bases from J, with 12 bases between.